The entry below gives a single T cell receptor (beta chain) sequence along with its context. Its antigen is currently unknown. The entry originates in a study of cytomegalovirus exposure and HLA in healthy donors. Germline V gives CDR1 SQVTM, CDR2 ANQGSEA. This CDR3 region has 13 residues. After removal of 4 bases from V and 6 bases from J, the junction contained 5 bases not matched to a gene. A multiplex PCR was run with 60 Vbeta primers and 13 Jbeta primers. Measured with immunoSEQ multiplex PCR; TCRdb has only the in-frame clones, and not every one. The table has some 110,000 clones, more than 65% seen once. General study results and limits: From TCR beta sequences, most subjects' HLA-A and HLA-B alleles were reportedly predicted accurately. Later analysis associated a missense DCLRE1C variant with TCR beta V- and J-gene trimming. Investigators reported some 150 TCR beta chains as tied to cytomegalovirus. The majority of CMV-associated TCR beta chains were reported as apparently HLA-restricted in a later analysis.

Sequencing was done on a sample of PBMCs. The chain uses TRBV29-1 and TRBJ2-2, with 7 bases fitting TRBD1. This receptor was obtained from a woman in her 50s in good health and CMV-seropositive. The CDR3 loop reads CSVGQGRAGELFF. For the CDR3, the DNA is TGCAGCGTTGGACAGGGCAGAGCCGGGGAGCTGTTTTTT.